Listed below are T cell receptor beta chains from one sample, sequenced in a study of blood T cell repertoires in COVID-19. The protocol was immunoSEQ multiplex PCR, while the TCRdb copy is restricted to in-frame clones and leaves out a portion. The data contain 250,000 to 300,000 clones, approximately 90% of them singletons. Sequencing was performed on PBMCs or T cells enriched from blood (not recorded which). The origin of the receptors is a woman in her thirties or forties with acute COVID-19. Both conserved end residues are part of each CDR3.

V gene	J gene	CDR3 protein
TRBV4-2	TRBJ1-2	CASSQDDRGYGYTF
TRBV15	TRBJ2-5	CATSREVREQETQYF
TRBV19	TRBJ1-1	CASSISSRRGRRNTEAFF
TRBV4-1	TRBJ1-5	CASSAQTGPNQPQHF
TRBV7-2	TRBJ2-3	CASSSGLSTDTQYF
TRBV6-5	TRBJ1-1	CASSYSYSTEAFF
TRBV6-1	TRBJ2-7	CASSEAYHLTSYEQYF
TRBV6-1	TRBJ1-2	CASSEAYGVPYTF
TRBV28	TRBJ1-2	CASNAGGGGYTF
TRBV7-6	TRBJ1-4	CASSAIGGGYEKLFF
TRBV4-1	TRBJ2-7	CASSQEAGAGYEQYF
TRBV19	TRBJ1-1	CASSPQFAIEAFF
TRBV28	TRBJ1-2	CASSPNQGIDYGYTF
TRBV5-6	TRBJ1-3	CASSVPGAPGNTIYF
TRBV19	TRBJ2-7	CASSIWRGSYEQYF
TRBV24-1	TRBJ2-1	CATSDQNRGPRPYNEQFF
TRBV27	TRBJ2-7	CASRPGGGVYEQYF
TRBV2	TRBJ1-3	CASSDKFAGFQNTIYF
TRBV30	TRBJ1-2	CAWTKQDSIHYGYTF
TRBV4-1	TRBJ2-5	CASSQAAGQQYF
TRBV9	TRBJ2-7	CASSGQGGEQYF
TRBV15	TRBJ2-1	CATSRVSSGFSYNEQFF
TRBV7-2	TRBJ2-1	CASSASLAGAYNEQFF
TRBV24-1	TRBJ2-3	CATSVAGGGTQYF
TRBV28	TRBJ2-1	CASSPPGGGYNEQFF
TRBV28	TRBJ1-2	CASSQGQGASGYTF
TRBV27	TRBJ2-1	CASRGLAGNNEQFF
TRBV19	TRBJ2-3	CASSIGQGKGDTQYF
TRBV4-1	TRBJ2-1	CASSGSLAGVIEQFF
TRBV5-4	TRBJ2-1	CASSRQKNNEQFF
TRBV15	TRBJ2-1	CAIRLAGGNEQFF
TRBV6-2/TRBV6-3	TRBJ2-6	CASSSTSSGANVLTF
TRBV4-3	TRBJ1-3	CASSGTPGGTGGNTIYF
TRBV6-1	TRBJ1-5	CASSDRAGINSNQPQHF
TRBV9	TRBJ1-3	CASSVTGVSGNTIYF
TRBV4-1	TRBJ2-5	CASSQTSGGARETQYF
TRBV7-2	TRBJ2-1	CASSSTSGGSYNEQFF
TRBV5-1	TRBJ2-7	CASSLAGGGNEQYF
TRBV14	TRBJ2-7	CASSPAGSYEQYF
TRBV6-4	TRBJ2-1	CASSERATHNEQFF
TRBV10-3	TRBJ1-2	CAISVEGSSYGYTF
TRBV30	TRBJ1-2	CAWVTGIYGYTF
TRBV7-2	TRBJ1-2	CASAPSPGSRYGYTF
TRBV9	TRBJ2-1	CASSGDRLNSRFF
TRBV5-1	TRBJ2-5	CASSLEAGTSGVETQYF
TRBV24-1	TRBJ2-5	CATSDQGARETQYF
TRBV11-1	TRBJ2-5	CASSSGLAGETQYF
TRBV28	TRBJ1-2	CASSRGYGYTF
TRBV7-8	TRBJ2-5	CASSLVGGPQETQYF
TRBV7-2	TRBJ1-4	CASSFGRTNEKLFF
TRBV7-8	TRBJ2-3	CASSLGPGTSGGAGTDTQYF
TRBV27	TRBJ2-1	CASTTTGLAGEQFF
TRBV25-1	TRBJ2-3	CASSDPNPTDTQYF
TRBV14	TRBJ2-2	CASSRLGAATGELFF
TRBV30	TRBJ1-1	CAWSPGANTEAFF
TRBV6-5	TRBJ1-2	CASTGDRSYGYTF
TRBV5-1	TRBJ2-7	CASSLGTASYEQYF
TRBV14	TRBJ1-6	CASSQDYRNSPLHF
TRBV3-1/TRBV3-2	TRBJ2-7	CASSQRPGEQYF